The T cell receptor beta chain described here comes from a study of T cell responses to AZD1222 COVID-19 vaccine. Study-wide context: Pooled samples include second doses given at about 4 or 12 weeks. Study-wide points: In all cases, repertoires were sampled only after the peak T cell response. Spike regions recognized by vaccine-associated CD4 TCRs spanned the protein, led by 160-218 and 743-854.

CDR3 size: 13 residues. CDR1 is SGHTA and CDR2 is FQGNSA in the germline V gene. Trimming pared 1 base from V and 5 bases from J, leaving 6 bases between. Of note for this clone: Its cognate antigen is unknown.

Sequencing was performed with immunoSEQ multiplex PCR; in TCRdb, only in-frame clones are kept and a portion is missing. The sample gives over 150,000 clones, roughly 92% of which show up once; about 10% is in the top ten. The sequencing here drew on peripheral blood, taken on day 0 of AZD1222 vaccination. The TCR originated in an adult in good health. V gene TRBV7-2 combines with J gene TRBJ1-5; the D is unclear. The CDR3: CASSLVGDQPQHF. CDR3 nucleotides: TGTGCCAGCAGCTTAGTTGGAGATCAGCCCCAGCATTTT.